This T cell receptor (beta chain) was captured in a study of shared clonotypes between healthy human individuals. This CDR3 has 14 residues. V lost 5 bases and J lost 4, with 12 bases in between. CDR1 and CDR2 from the germline V gene are LGHNA and YSLEER. Study-level points and caveats: Investigators expected sequencing depth to affect clonotype sharing among donors.

Details on this clone: Its antigen remains unknown.

Selected positively for CCR7 and CD45RO-negative, naive CD8 cells excluded terminally differentiated effector memory CD45RA+ cells. The repertoire was sequenced with immunoSEQ multiplex PCR; TCRdb's copy has only in-frame clones and lacks some. The table includes around 1,900,000 clones, around 93% detected once. The sample taken for sequencing was naive CD8+ T cells from PBMCs. The TCR was taken from a man between 18 and 35 years old in good health. Some clones in this sample may be carry-over from other donors' samples. This chain joins TRBV4-3 and TRBJ1-5; possible D gene TRBD1, 5 bases. CDR3 nucleotides: TGCGCCAGCAGCGACAGCTTCAATAATCAGCCCCAGCATTTT. Residues: CASSDSFNNQPQHF.